This is a list of T cell receptor beta chains from one sample in a study of early T cells in non-severe SARS-CoV-2 infection. MiXCR was run by TCRdb on the 5' RACE reads, yielding one entry per CDR3 protein. Altogether 35,000 or so distinct CDR3 sequences are present, around 4.6% being singletons, with the ten largest covering approximately 14%. Input material: whole blood. These receptors all stem from an adult who was a healthcare worker with PCR-confirmed SARS-CoV-2 infection or an uninfected control (not recorded which). Each CDR3 is given with its conserved first and last residue. Each record gives: J gene, clone size, D gene, V gene, CDR3 protein, CDR3 DNA. D genes are given only for firm matches. A clone size is listed for some rows: how often the clone was seen (once, few, many), or a class if it is expanded.

>TRBJ1-2|.|.|TRBV6-5
CASSYTQGPYGYTF
TGTGCCAGCAGTTACACCCAGGGACCCTATGGCTACACCTTC
>TRBJ2-1|.|TRBD1|TRBV9
CASSARTGFAHEQFF
TGTGCCAGCAGCGCCCGGACAGGATTTGCTCATGAGCAGTTCTTC
>TRBJ1-1|many|TRBD1|TRBV7-9
CASSLAQGEAFF
TGTGCCAGCAGCTTGGCACAGGGGGAAGCTTTCTTT
>TRBJ2-7|many|TRBD1|TRBV11-1
CASSLATGNPVEQYF
TGTGCCAGCAGCTTAGCGACAGGGAATCCCGTCGAGCAGTACTTC
>TRBJ1-1|many|.|TRBV28
CASSRLNTEAFF
TGTGCCAGCAGCAGACTGAACACTGAAGCTTTCTTT
>TRBJ2-3|many|TRBD2|TRBV19
CASSTPGLAGGEDTQYF
TGTGCCAGTAGTACCCCGGGACTAGCGGGAGGGGAAGATACGCAGTATTTT
>TRBJ2-7|many|.|TRBV28
CASRLTDYSYEQYF
TGTGCCAGCAGACTGACAGACTACTCCTACGAGCAGTACTTC
>TRBJ2-4|many|.|TRBV6-2/TRBV6-3
CASSSPPGSWERDIQYF
TGTGCCAGCAGTTCGCCACCAGGGAGTTGGGAACGGGACATTCAGTACTTC
>TRBJ2-2|few|.|TRBV5-1
CASSLGTKTGELFF
TGCGCCAGCAGCTTGGGGACTAAAACCGGGGAGCTGTTTTTT
>TRBJ2-7|many|TRBD1|TRBV29-1
CSVGTGDHEQYF
TGCAGCGTAGGGACAGGGGACCACGAGCAGTACTTC
>TRBJ2-5|many|.|TRBV11-2
CASSAGYQETQYF
TGTGCCAGCAGCGCGGGGTACCAAGAGACCCAGTACTTC
>TRBJ2-1|.|TRBD2|TRBV11-3
CASSLEAGGKAYNEQFF
TGTGCCAGCAGCTTAGAGGCGGGGGGCAAGGCCTACAATGAGCAGTTCTTC
>TRBJ2-3|many|TRBD2|TRBV5-4
CASSLNLAGTDTQYF
TGTGCCAGCAGCTTAAATCTAGCGGGGACGGATACGCAGTATTTT
>TRBJ2-1|few|.|TRBV6-2/TRBV6-3
CASSQPGTQFF
TGTGCCAGCAGTCAACCCGGGACGCAGTTCTTC
>TRBJ1-1|.|.|TRBV6-2/TRBV6-3
CASSYSSGGGYTEAFF
TGTGCCAGCAGTTACTCGAGTGGTGGGGGGTACACTGAAGCTTTCTTT
>TRBJ1-1|few|.|TRBV29-1
CTCMGGSSEAFF
TGCACCTGTATGGGGGGGAGTTCTGAAGCTTTCTTT
>TRBJ1-5|many|.|TRBV7-2
CASSPTHNQPQHF
TGTGCCAGCAGCCCGACACACAATCAGCCCCAGCATTTT
>TRBJ2-1|few|TRBD2|TRBV7-2
CASSAGGYNEQFF
TGTGCCAGCAGCGCGGGGGGCTACAATGAGCAGTTCTTC
>TRBJ2-7|many|.|TRBV10-3
CATSQGGYEQYF
TGTGCCACCTCCCAGGGGGGATACGAGCAGTACTTC
>TRBJ2-3|few|.|TRBV20-1
CSARGRLSTDTQYF
TGCAGTGCTAGAGGGCGGCTTAGCACAGATACGCAGTATTTT
>TRBJ2-3|many|TRBD2|TRBV2
CASSVLAGPDTQYF
TGTGCCAGCAGTGTACTAGCGGGTCCAGATACGCAGTATTTT
>TRBJ1-6|.|.|TRBV12-3/TRBV12-4
CASSPEWESTSYNSPLHF
TGTGCCAGCAGTCCGGAGTGGGAGAGCACGTCCTATAATTCACCCCTCCACTTT
>TRBJ2-3|few|.|TRBV5-4
CATWSITDTQYF
TGTGCCACATGGTCGATCACAGATACGCAGTATTTT
>TRBJ2-5|many|TRBD2|TRBV19
CASSTGTSGVETQYF
TGTGCCAGTTCAACCGGGACTAGCGGAGTTGAGACCCAGTACTTC
>TRBJ1-5|many|TRBD1|TRBV12-3/TRBV12-4
CASSLVANLQGFASSNQPQHF
TGTGCCAGCAGTTTAGTGGCAAACTTACAGGGGTTTGCGTCGAGCAATCAGCCCCAGCATTTT
>TRBJ2-7|.|TRBD2|TRBV15
CATSLAGLDEQYF
TGTGCCACCAGCTTAGCGGGGTTGGACGAGCAGTACTTC